The 28 T cell receptor beta chains listed next were all sequenced from one sample in a study of T cells after yellow fever vaccination. A single record per CDR3 protein comes from TCRdb applying MiXCR to the 5' RACE reads. This repertoire shows tens of thousands of distinct CDR3 sequences, almost 8% found once; its top ten account for 41%. Sample: CD8+ T cells sorted from PBMCs, taken on the day of the yellow fever booster vaccination. The receptors were sampled from a young man who received the YFV17D yellow fever vaccine.

This clonotype has just a few counts. The gene calls are TRBV9 and TRBJ2-1; 10 bases map to TRBD2. CDR1 and CDR2 (germline): SGDLS, YYNGEE. Trimming removed 2 bases from V and 7 bases from J; junction bases left unmatched: 9. There are 16 residues in the CDR3. Here the CDR3 reads CASSVGSGRAGNEQFF. For the CDR3, the DNA is TGTGCCAGCAGCGTTGGAAGCGGGAGGGCCGGGAATGAGCAGTTCTTC. Combining the CDR3 with reference TRBV9 and TRBJ2-1 gives the whole variable domain DSGVTQTPKHLITATGQRVTLRCSPRSGDLSVYWYQQSLDQGLQFLIQYYNGEERAKGNILERFSAQQFPDLHSELNLSSLELGDSALYFCASSVGSGRAGNEQFFGPGTRLTVL.

The gene calls are TRBV5-1 and TRBJ2-1; D remains ambiguous. The V gene lost 0 bases and the J gene lost 0 bases, with 7 bases spanning the gap. CDR3 length: 15 residues. Germline V gene data show CDR1 as SGHRS and CDR2 as YFSETQ. This chain's CDR3 is CASSLGIPSYNEQFF. The CDR3 region has the DNA TGCGCCAGCAGCTTGGGGATCCCCTCCTACAATGAGCAGTTCTTC.

The chain links TRBV9 to TRBJ2-1; TRBD2 might be the D (6 bases). With 0 bases removed from V and 7 bases from J, the gap between germline ends came to 14 bases. This CDR3 region has 15 residues. The germline gives CDR1 SGDLS, CDR2 YYNGEE. The CDR3 sequence: CASSVDAGRRNEQFF. The DNA for the CDR3 is TGTGCCAGCAGCGTAGACGCGGGACGGAGGAATGAGCAGTTCTTC.

Comment on this clonotype: The junction shows a germline mismatch at one end, possibly a read error. This chain links TRBV19 with TRBJ2-1, with D hard to call. The CDR3 covers 14 residues. The germline CDR1 and CDR2 sequences are LNHDA and SQIVND (reference sequence). CDR3 protein: CASSIRHSYKEQFF. The CDR3 coding sequence is TGTGCCAGTAGTATACGACACTCCTACAAGGAGCAGTTCTTC.

In its sample, this clonotype was seen a few times. The chain joins TRBV14 to TRBJ2-1, with D tentatively TRBD1 (5 bases). V was cut by 0 bases and J by 9 bases, with 9 bases left in between. CDR3 length: 13 amino acids. Germline-derived CDR1 and CDR2 are SGHDN and FVKESK. The CDR3 DNA follows: TGTGCCAGCAGCCAAGATTTGGGGCTTGAGCAGTTCTTC. Its protein product is CASSQDLGLEQFF.

In DNA form, the CDR3 reads TGTGCCACCAGCAGAGGGGGGGCGGTATCCTACAATGAGCAGTTCTTC. Translating gives CATSRGGAVSYNEQFF. V gene TRBV15 combines with J gene TRBJ2-1; D possibly matches TRBD1 or TRBD2 (6 bases each). Trimming cost V 1 base and J 1 base, with 11 bases left between them. CDR1 is LNHNV, CDR2 YYDKDF, per germline (reference sequence). This CDR3 spans 16 amino acids.

This clonotype was recorded at least ten times. The chain links TRBV27 to TRBJ2-1; TRBD2 matches 10 bases. The germline gives CDR1 MNHEY, CDR2 SMNVEV (reference sequence). Germline trimming cut 3 bases from V and 10 bases from J; bases unmatched to any gene: 6. The CDR3 totals 14 residues. The CDR3 region has the DNA TGTGCCAGCAGTTTGCTAGCGGGAGATCGCGAGCAGTTCTTC. Protein sequence: CASSLLAGDREQFF.

The rearrangement joins TRBV29-1 to TRBJ2-7, with a possible D match to TRBD1 (6 bases). V was cut by 2 bases and J by 2 bases, with 16 bases left in between. CDR3 length: 15 amino acids. The germline V gene has CDR1 SQVTM and CDR2 ANQGSEA. As DNA, the CDR3 is TGCAGCGTTGAACTCAGCTCAGGGGTGACCTACGAGCAGTACTTC. Residues: CSVELSSGVTYEQYF.

This clonotype was observed a few times. V and J are TRBV5-1 and TRBJ2-7, with D tentatively TRBD1 (6 bases). V lost 2 bases, J lost 7 bases, and 22 bases lay in between. From germline, CDR1 is SGHRS and CDR2 YFSETQ. The CDR3 contains 16 residues. Here the CDR3 reads CASSLTHSDQGLEQYF. CDR3 coding DNA: TGCGCCAGCAGCTTAACTCATAGCGACCAGGGGTTGGAGCAGTACTTC.

DNA for the CDR3: TGCAGCGTCGAACGGGGAGGCGAGCAGTTCTTC. As protein: CSVERGGEQFF. The V call is TRBV29-1, the J call TRBJ2-1; TRBD2 might be the D (6 bases). CDR1 is SQVTM and CDR2 is ANQGSEA in the germline V gene. The CDR3 has 11 residues. V was clipped by 6 bases and J by 10 bases, with 13 bases between them.

At least ten counts were recorded for this clonotype. V gene TRBV29-1 combines with J gene TRBJ2-3; 10 nucleotides agree with TRBD2. After removal of 3 bases from V and 4 bases from J, the junction contained 16 bases not matched to a gene. CDR1 and CDR2 (germline): SQVTM, ANQGSEA. The CDR3 covers 18 residues. CDR3 DNA: TGCAGCGTTGAGTTGATGTCACTCACTAGCGGGACAGCAGATACGCAGTATTTT. As protein: CSVELMSLTSGTADTQYF.

This clonotype has more than one count but fewer than ten. The J gene is TRBJ2-2, the V gene TRBV5-1; tentative D call: TRBD2 (6 bases). Germline V gene sequence: CDR1 SGHRS, CDR2 YFSETQ. Trimming pared 6 bases from V and 2 bases from J, leaving 11 bases between. The CDR3 is made up of 14 amino acids. The CDR3 sequence is CASNPGTNTGELFF. The CDR3 DNA is TGCGCCAGCAACCCCGGGACTAACACCGGGGAGCTGTTTTTT.

The chain carries TRBV27 and TRBJ2-6; D call uncertain. The CDR3 length is 15 residues. V lost 3 bases to trimming and J lost 0 bases, with 6 bases between them. Germline CDR1 and CDR2: MNHEY and SMNVEV (reference sequence). The CDR3 nucleotides read TGTGCCAGCAGTTTTTCGGGCTCTGGGGCCAACGTCCTGACTTTC. Its translation: CASSFSGSGANVLTF. The variable domain in full, completed from reference TRBV27 and TRBJ2-6, reads EAQVTQNPRYLITVTGKKLTVTCSQNMNHEYMSWYRQDPGLGLRQIYYSMNVEVTDKGDVPEGYKVSRKEKRNFPLILESPSPNQTSLYFCASSFSGSGANVLTFGAGSRLTVL.

This clonotype was seen only a few times. This chain joins TRBV7-3 and TRBJ2-1; 14 bases are shared with TRBD2. J was trimmed by 8 bases and V by 5 bases; bases with no gene match: 8. This CDR3 has 16 residues. The germline gives CDR1 SGHTA, CDR2 FQGTGA. The CDR3 DNA follows: TGTGCCAGCAGCGTAGGGGGACTAGCGGGAGTCCATGAGCAGTTCTTC. Translation gives CASSVGGLAGVHEQFF.

The chain couples TRBV9 to TRBJ2-1, with D tentatively TRBD1 or TRBD2 (6 bases each). The V gene's germline CDR1 is SGDLS and CDR2 YYNGEE. The V and J ends lost 3 bases and 8 bases respectively, with 9 bases between them. This CDR3 comprises 12 residues. The CDR3 nucleotides read TGTGCCAGCAGCGGGGGGGCCTATGAGCAGTTCTTC. Translation: CASSGGAYEQFF.

This clonotype was observed at least ten times. V usage is TRBV18 and J usage is TRBJ2-1; 10 bases map to TRBD1. Per the germline V gene, CDR1 is KGHSH and CDR2 is LQKENI. V was pared by 3 bases and J by 3 bases, with 5 bases of the junction left unmatched. The CDR3 is made up of 16 amino acids. The CDR3 nucleotides read TGTGCCAGCTCACCGGTCGGGACAGGGGACTACAATGAGCAGTTCTTC. Translation gives CASSPVGTGDYNEQFF.

This clonotype came up a few times. The chain employs TRBV7-9 and TRBJ2-7; D might be TRBD1 or TRBD2, each matching 5 bases. The V gene lost 2 bases and the J gene lost 3 bases, with 17 bases spanning the gap. The CDR3 length is 16 residues. The V gene's germline CDR1 is SEHNR and CDR2 FQNEAQ (reference sequence). DNA of the CDR3: TGTGCCAGCAGCTTACAGTGGGGAACGGGGCACTACGAGCAGTACTTC. It specifies CASSLQWGTGHYEQYF.

The V gene is TRBV11-3, the J gene TRBJ2-7; tentatively, D is TRBD1 (6 bases). Germline lookup yields CDR1 SGHNT and CDR2 YENEEA. CDR3 length equals 14 residues. V gave up 5 bases and J gave up 3 bases, with 14 bases separating them. The CDR3 sequence: CASSPRADSYEQYF. CDR3 bases: TGTGCCAGCAGCCCCAGGGCGGACAGCTACGAGCAGTACTTC. The full variable domain, its missing parts supplied by reference TRBV11-3 and TRBJ2-7, is EAGVVQSPRYKIIEKKQPVAFWCNPISGHNTLYWYLQNLGQGPELLIRYENEEAVDDSQLPKDRFSAERLKGVDSTLKIQPAELGDSAVYLCASSPRADSYEQYFGPGTRLTVT.

The rearrangement links TRBV20-1 to TRBJ1-2; no definite D call. From germline, CDR1 is DFQATT and CDR2 SNEGSKA (reference sequence). Trimming cost V 1 base and J 7 bases, with 13 bases left between them. This CDR3 contains 13 residues. The CDR3 is CSARVMTAPGYTF. CDR3 bases: TGCAGTGCTAGAGTAATGACCGCCCCTGGCTACACCTTC.

This clonotype was counted only a few times. The chain uses TRBV7-6 and TRBJ2-5, with 8 bases lining up with TRBD1. J lost 7 bases, V lost 6 bases, and 13 bases had no gene match. The CDR3 consists of 15 residues. Germline V gene lookup returns CDR1 SGHVS and CDR2 FNYEAQ. DNA of the CDR3: TGTGCCAGCAGTAATCAGGGGGCAGGGGAAGGGACCCAGTACTTC. It specifies CASSNQGAGEGTQYF.

This clonotype was seen only a few times. CDR3 amino acids: CASSLGQGDQPQHF. The CDR3 DNA is TGTGCCAGCAGTTTAGGACAGGGTGATCAGCCCCAGCATTTT. This sequence joins TRBV12-3 or TRBV12-4 and TRBJ1-5; 7 nucleotides match TRBD1. V lost 1 base, J lost 5 bases, and 2 bases stayed unmatched. CDR3 length equals 14 residues.

There are a few counts of this clonotype. CDR3 DNA sequence: TGCAGCGCAGGGGGACAGGGGGGGTTCAATGAGCAGTTCTTC. Translation: CSAGGQGGFNEQFF. This chain connects TRBV29-1 to TRBJ2-1; TRBD1 matches at 11 bases. The germline gives CDR1 SQVTM, CDR2 ANQGSEA. Germline trimming cut 7 bases from V and 6 bases from J; bases unmatched to any gene: 8. The CDR3 is 14 residues long.

This rearrangement joins TRBV29-1 to TRBJ2-5, with 7 bases lining up with TRBD1. Trimming took 4 bases from V and 5 from J; bases not matched to a gene: 13. The CDR3 is 15 residues long. Germline-derived CDR1 and CDR2 are SQVTM and ANQGSEA. In DNA, the CDR3 is TGCAGCGTTGTTGGGGACAGTCTAAATCTTGAGACCCAGTACTTC. Protein sequence: CSVVGDSLNLETQYF.

The gene calls are TRBV11-2 and TRBJ2-5, with D perhaps TRBD2 (5 bases). In germline, CDR1 is SGHAT, CDR2 FQNNGV. The CDR3 is 15 amino acids. Trimming shortened V by 5 bases and J by 2 bases, and 15 bases separated the two germline ends. In DNA, the CDR3 is TGTGCCAGCAGCCCCGAACAGCGGCGGCAAGAGACCCAGTACTTC. Translated, it gives CASSPEQRRQETQYF.

This clonotype showed up just a few times. The V call is TRBV27, the J call TRBJ1-5, with TRBD1 as a possible D gene (5 bases). Germline values: CDR1 MNHEY, CDR2 SMNVEV (reference sequence). The V end lost 2 bases, the J end lost 0 bases, and 14 bases lay between the germline ends. CDR3 length: 17 residues. The CDR3: CASSLGTGPYSNQPQHF. CDR3 bases: TGTGCCAGCAGTTTAGGTACAGGTCCGTATAGCAATCAGCCCCAGCATTTT.

This clonotype was seen only a few times. The chain recombines TRBV4-3 with TRBJ2-3; no reliable D call. The CDR3 has 15 amino acids. V shed 0 bases and J shed 2 bases, with 9 bases lying between them. Germline V lookup: CDR1 LGHNA, CDR2 YSLEER. The CDR3 spells CASSQDFSLTDTQYF. The CDR3 DNA is TGCGCCAGCAGCCAAGATTTTTCCCTCACAGATACGCAGTATTTT.

The gene calls are TRBV20-1 and TRBJ2-5; D is ambiguous. The CDR3 covers 14 residues. Germline V CDR1 and CDR2: DFQATT, SNEGSKA (reference sequence). V shed 5 bases and J shed 5 bases, with 18 bases lying between them. The CDR3 spells CSADDLSKVETQYF. The CDR3 bases are TGCAGTGCTGATGACCTCTCTAAGGTGGAGACCCAGTACTTC.

This clonotype was recorded a few times. The chain employs TRBV12-3 or TRBV12-4 and TRBJ1-2; D is unclear. The V end lost 6 bases, the J end lost 2 bases, and 10 bases lay between the germline ends. The CDR3 has 13 amino acids. The CDR3 is CASSRRGNYGYTF. The DNA for the CDR3 is TGTGCCAGCAGCCGTCGAGGGAACTATGGCTACACCTTC.